This entry describes one T cell receptor (beta chain). As yet, its antigen is unknown. The data belong to a study of cytomegalovirus exposure and HLA in healthy donors. In the study overall: Later analysis reported that the 110 or so validation repertoires shared the platform of the 600 to 750 first-cohort repertoires.

Study outcomes and limitations: Many donors carried some public TCRs, although rarity characterized most TCR sequences. Some TCR beta chains (164 of them) were listed as cytomegalovirus-associated.

Clones were read by immunoSEQ multiplex PCR, and TCRdb kept only the in-frame ones, dropping some. Found here are fewer than 400,000 clones, more than 80% of them singletons; the top ten hold 0.65% to 0.85%. CDR3 length equals 15 residues. The V end lost 2 bases, the J end lost 8 bases, and 16 bases lay between the germline ends. The V gene's germline CDR1 is SEHNR and CDR2 FQNEAQ (reference sequence). The validation cohort, a group of 120 subjects, included the donors and was separate from the approximately 700-subject first cohort. V usage is TRBV7-9 and J usage is TRBJ1-3, with TRBD1 as a possible D gene (5 bases). The sequencing sample was made of PBMCs. The TCR comes from a woman in her late teens or twenties in good health and CMV-seronegative. The CDR3 DNA sequence: TGTGCCAGCAGCTTACTCCTCGGCATAGGGGACACCATATATTTT. Amino acid sequence: CASSLLLGIGDTIYF.